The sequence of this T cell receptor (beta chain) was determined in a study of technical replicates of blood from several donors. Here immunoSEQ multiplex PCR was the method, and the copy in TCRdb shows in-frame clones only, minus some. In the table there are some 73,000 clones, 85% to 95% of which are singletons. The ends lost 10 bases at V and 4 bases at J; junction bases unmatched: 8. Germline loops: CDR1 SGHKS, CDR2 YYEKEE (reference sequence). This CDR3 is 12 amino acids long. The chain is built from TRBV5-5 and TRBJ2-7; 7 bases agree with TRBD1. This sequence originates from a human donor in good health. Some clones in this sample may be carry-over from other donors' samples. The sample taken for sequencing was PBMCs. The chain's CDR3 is CAGDGTAYEQYF. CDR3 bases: TGTGCCGGAGATGGGACAGCTTACGAGCAGTACTTC. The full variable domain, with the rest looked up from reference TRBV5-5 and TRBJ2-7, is DAGVTQSPTHLIKTRGQQVTLRCSPISGHKSVSWYQQVLGQGPQFIFQYYEKEERGRGNFPDRFSARQFPNYSSELNVNALLLGDSALYLCAGDGTAYEQYFGPGTRLTVT.